These 20 T cell receptor beta chains came from one sample sequenced in a study of T cells in pancreatic ductal adenocarcinoma. Selected pancreatic ductal adenocarcinoma patients had undergone surgery without neoadjuvant therapy. Produced via immunoSEQ multiplex PCR; TCRdb's table is partial and in-frame only. Of some 4,300 clones in the sample, roughly three quarters are singletons; the top ten hold roughly 7.4%. The material sequenced was pancreatic tumor tissue. Source of these receptors: a human donor with pancreatic ductal adenocarcinoma. The donor label of this sample is uncertain.

The chain uses TRBV10-3 and TRBJ1-6; D unresolved. The CDR3 has 14 residues. V lost 7 bases and J lost 7, with 14 bases in between. In germline, CDR1 is ENHRY, CDR2 SYGVKD. The CDR3 nucleotides are TGTGCCATCACTACCGGGCCTAGGAATTCACCCCTCCACTTT. Its protein is CAITTGPRNSPLHF.

This chain uses TRBV19 with TRBJ2-1; 7 bases agree with TRBD2. Germline V gene lookup returns CDR1 LNHDA and CDR2 SQIVND (reference sequence). Trimming took 3 bases from V and 0 from J; bases not matched to a gene: 5. The CDR3 is 16 amino acids. For the CDR3, the DNA is TGTGCCAGTAGTATGTGGCGGGGGAGCTCCTACAATGAGCAGTTCTTC. Protein: CASSMWRGSSYNEQFF.

V and J are TRBV7-8 and TRBJ2-7, with 11 bases identical to TRBD1. The CDR3 runs to 16 residues. Germline loops: CDR1 SGHVS, CDR2 FQNEAQ. With 5 bases clipped from V and 1 base from J, the junction kept 7 bases outside the gene matches. CDR3 region: CASSPRTGGASYEQYF. The CDR3 DNA reads as TGTGCCAGCAGCCCCCGGACAGGGGGCGCGTCCTACGAGCAGTACTTC.

The chain joins TRBV15 to TRBJ2-6; D remains unclear. The CDR3 runs 15 residues. CDR1 is LNHNV, CDR2 YYDKDF, per germline (reference sequence). V lost 0 bases to trimming and J lost 3 bases, with 6 bases between them. This CDR3 is CATSRDGVGANVLTF. CDR3 nucleotides: TGTGCCACCAGCAGAGATGGCGTTGGGGCCAACGTCCTGACTTTC.

This clone was recorded a few times. The rearrangement links TRBV28 to TRBJ2-7, with D uncertain. This CDR3 spans 16 amino acids. Germline CDR1 and CDR2: MDHEN and SYDVKM. Trimming left V 3 bases short and J 0 bases short, with 15 bases between. CDR3: CASSFGQLSSSYEQYF. In DNA, the CDR3 is TGTGCCAGCAGTTTCGGTCAGCTTTCCTCCTCCTACGAGCAGTACTTC.

This clone came up once. V usage is TRBV19 and J usage is TRBJ2-7; the match to TRBD1 covers 8 bases. CDR1 and CDR2 from the germline V gene are LNHDA and SQIVND (reference sequence). The length of the CDR3 is 14 residues. The V and J ends lost 6 bases and 1 base, in that order; junction bases with no gene match: 5. CDR3 in amino acids: CASRFGTGSYEQYF. The DNA for the CDR3 is TGTGCCAGTAGATTTGGGACAGGTTCCTACGAGCAGTACTTC.

This clone was seen more than once but under ten times. The chain combines TRBV5-3 with TRBJ1-2; possible D gene TRBD1, 6 bases. TRBV5-3 is annotated as an ORF whose role is uncertain. The CDR3 runs 13 residues. Trimming pared 8 bases from V and 6 bases from J, leaving 17 bases between. CDR3 in amino acids: CASSRVGTHGYTF. CDR3 bases: TGTGCCAGCAGCCGGGTGGGGACACATGGCTACACCTTC.

Concerning this clone: The sample contains more than one DNA sequence encoding this CDR3. V and J are TRBV6-1 and TRBJ1-2; TRBD1 agrees at 7 bases. Germline lookup yields CDR1 MNHNS and CDR2 SASEGT. Germline trimming cut 4 bases from V and 3 bases from J; bases unmatched to any gene: 14. This CDR3 contains 17 residues. CDR3 region: CASSATTGLEGDYGYTF. In DNA, the CDR3 is TGTGCCAGCAGTGCAACGACAGGGTTAGAGGGTGACTATGGCTACACCTTC.

CDR3 protein: CATSRGGGYGYTF. Written as DNA, the CDR3 is TGTGCCACCAGCAGAGGTGGAGGGTATGGCTACACCTTC. The genes are TRBV15 and TRBJ1-2; D is ambiguous. The CDR3 contains 13 residues. Trimming pared 1 base from V and 5 bases from J, leaving 8 bases between. Germline CDR1 LNHNV, CDR2 YYDKDF (reference sequence). Full variable domain (outside the CDR3, taken from reference TRBV15 and TRBJ1-2): DAMVIQNPRYQVTQFGKPVTLSCSQTLNHNVMYWYQQKSSQAPKLLFHYYDKDFNNEADTPDNFQSRRPNTSFCFLDIRSPGLGDTAMYLCATSRGGGYGYTFGSGTRLTVV.

This chain joins TRBV19 and TRBJ2-7; 9 bases agree with TRBD2. After removal of 5 bases from V and 0 bases from J, the junction contained 2 bases not matched to a gene. This CDR3 region has 14 residues. CDR1 is LNHDA, CDR2 SQIVND, per germline (reference sequence). The CDR3: CASSLSGSSYEQYF. The CDR3, as DNA: TGTGCCAGTAGTCTTAGCGGGAGCTCCTACGAGCAGTACTTC.

In DNA form, the CDR3 reads TGTGCCAGCAGCTTGATTTTTAGCGGGAGGGCCGAGTACCAAGAGACCCAGTACTTC. Translating gives CASSLIFSGRAEYQETQYF. The gene calls are TRBV11-2 and TRBJ2-5, with 11 bases lining up with TRBD2. The CDR3 runs 19 residues. The V gene end was trimmed by 3 bases and the J gene end by 0 bases; junction bases not matched to a gene: 12. Germline lookup yields CDR1 SGHAT and CDR2 FQNNGV.

This rearrangement joins TRBV9 to TRBJ2-1, with 12 bases matching TRBD1. The CDR3 runs to 16 residues. V lost 4 bases to trimming and J lost 6 bases; unmatched junction nucleotides: 8. The germline gives CDR1 SGDLS, CDR2 YYNGEE. Here the CDR3 reads CASSPPWDRGRNEQFF. For the CDR3, the DNA is TGTGCCAGCAGCCCCCCCTGGGACAGGGGGCGCAATGAGCAGTTCTTC.

The rearrangement links TRBV19 to TRBJ1-1; perhaps TRBD1 as D (5 bases). This CDR3 region has 13 residues. The ends were cut back, 5 bases at V and 4 bases at J, with 11 bases in the middle. The germline CDR1 and CDR2 sequences are LNHDA and SQIVND (reference sequence). The CDR3 here is CASSSGGGTEAFF. Here the CDR3 DNA reads TGTGCCAGTAGTTCGGGCGGGGGCACTGAAGCTTTCTTT.

The chain couples TRBV30 to TRBJ2-7; 8 bases line up with TRBD1. The germline CDR1 and CDR2 sequences are GTSNPN and SVGIG (reference sequence). With V trimmed by 5 bases and J by 5 bases, 14 bases remained unmatched. The length of the CDR3 is 15 residues. CDR3 coding DNA: TGTGCCTGGGGACGGCAGGGGGCTCCGTTAAACGAGCAGTACTTC. Protein product: CAWGRQGAPLNEQYF.

V is TRBV9 and J is TRBJ1-2, with 7 nucleotides matching TRBD1. Germline-derived CDR1 and CDR2 are SGDLS and YYNGEE. V trimming: 3 bases; J trimming: 3 bases; junction bases outside the gene matches: 5. The CDR3 spans 14 residues. CDR3 in DNA: TGTGCCAGCAGCGAAGGGGGCGCGGACTATGGCTACACCTTC. Translation: CASSEGGADYGYTF.

The V call is TRBV5-1, the J call TRBJ2-5; 10 bases are a match to TRBD1. The germline V gene encodes CDR1 SGHRS and CDR2 YFSETQ. Losses at the gene ends were 3 bases for V and 3 bases for J; bases not matched to a gene: 5. This CDR3 comprises 15 residues. CDR3 DNA: TGCGCCAGCAGCTCCCCCGGGACAGGGGAAGAGACCCAGTACTTC. Amino acid sequence: CASSSPGTGEETQYF.

The gene calls are TRBV7-3 and TRBJ2-1, with 7 nucleotides matching TRBD2. The V gene end was trimmed by 3 bases and the J gene end by 0 bases; junction bases not matched to a gene: 2. The CDR3 length is 15 residues. Germline assignment: CDR1 SGHTA and CDR2 FQGTGA. CDR3 in DNA: TGTGCCAGCAGCTTGCGGGAGAGCTCCTACAATGAGCAGTTCTTC. It yields the protein CASSLRESSYNEQFF.

The genes are TRBV5-1 and TRBJ1-1; D is unresolved. Per the germline V gene, CDR1 is SGHRS and CDR2 is YFSETQ. The V end was cut by 2 bases, the J end by 0 bases, with 8 bases between. This CDR3 is 14 amino acids long. CDR3: CASSFGLMNTEAFF. The CDR3 DNA sequence: TGCGCCAGCAGCTTCGGGCTGATGAACACTGAAGCTTTCTTT.

In this sample, this clone turned up a few times. The chain combines TRBV19 with TRBJ1-5, with 7 nucleotides matching TRBD1. V lost 5 bases to trimming and J lost 0 bases; unmatched junction nucleotides: 7. The CDR3 contains 16 residues. CDR1 is LNHDA, CDR2 SQIVND, per germline (reference sequence). The CDR3 DNA follows: TGTGCCAGTAGTCCGAGGGACAGTAATAGCAATCAGCCCCAGCATTTT. It codes for CASSPRDSNSNQPQHF.

The chain recombines TRBV4-1 with TRBJ1-3; 8 bases fit TRBD1. J was trimmed by 0 bases and V by 1 base; bases with no gene match: 8. The CDR3 totals 18 residues. Germline CDR1 and CDR2: MGHRA and YSYEKL. In nucleotides, the CDR3 is TGCGCCAGCAGCCAAGGATTGGGACAGGCGCTCTCTGGAAACACCATATATTTT. Residues: CASSQGLGQALSGNTIYF.